This TCR beta chain was documented in a study of Graves' ophthalmopathy and Graves' hyperthyroidism. The TCR beta CDR3 regions underwent amplification from RNA transcripts. The library came from an HTBI-primed first-round RT-PCR and a second-round multiplex PCR. TCRdb re-called the multiplex PCR reads with MiXCR, one entry per CDR3 protein. The sample records 660,000 or so distinct CDR3 sequences, over 40% being singletons. Active ophthalmopathy (CAS at least 3, NOSPECS at least 4), lasting under 3 months. Findings of the study overall: Built on 13 signatures, a model told ophthalmopathy apart from stable hyperthyroidism with about 90% sensitivity and roughly 81% specificity.

The CDR3 runs 15 residues. The germline CDR1 and CDR2 sequences are MNHEY and SVGAGI. V was trimmed by 2 bases and J by 5 bases, leaving 15 bases between them. This clonotype was detected many times. Its antigen is undetermined. The source is an adult man with Graves' ophthalmopathy. The chain combines TRBV6-5 with TRBJ1-1; possibly TRBD1 for D (5 bases). The sample comprised peripheral blood. This chain's CDR3 is CASSYRAGLETEAFF. CDR3 in DNA: TGTGCCAGCAGTTACCGGGCAGGGCTGGAGACTGAAGCTTTCTTT.